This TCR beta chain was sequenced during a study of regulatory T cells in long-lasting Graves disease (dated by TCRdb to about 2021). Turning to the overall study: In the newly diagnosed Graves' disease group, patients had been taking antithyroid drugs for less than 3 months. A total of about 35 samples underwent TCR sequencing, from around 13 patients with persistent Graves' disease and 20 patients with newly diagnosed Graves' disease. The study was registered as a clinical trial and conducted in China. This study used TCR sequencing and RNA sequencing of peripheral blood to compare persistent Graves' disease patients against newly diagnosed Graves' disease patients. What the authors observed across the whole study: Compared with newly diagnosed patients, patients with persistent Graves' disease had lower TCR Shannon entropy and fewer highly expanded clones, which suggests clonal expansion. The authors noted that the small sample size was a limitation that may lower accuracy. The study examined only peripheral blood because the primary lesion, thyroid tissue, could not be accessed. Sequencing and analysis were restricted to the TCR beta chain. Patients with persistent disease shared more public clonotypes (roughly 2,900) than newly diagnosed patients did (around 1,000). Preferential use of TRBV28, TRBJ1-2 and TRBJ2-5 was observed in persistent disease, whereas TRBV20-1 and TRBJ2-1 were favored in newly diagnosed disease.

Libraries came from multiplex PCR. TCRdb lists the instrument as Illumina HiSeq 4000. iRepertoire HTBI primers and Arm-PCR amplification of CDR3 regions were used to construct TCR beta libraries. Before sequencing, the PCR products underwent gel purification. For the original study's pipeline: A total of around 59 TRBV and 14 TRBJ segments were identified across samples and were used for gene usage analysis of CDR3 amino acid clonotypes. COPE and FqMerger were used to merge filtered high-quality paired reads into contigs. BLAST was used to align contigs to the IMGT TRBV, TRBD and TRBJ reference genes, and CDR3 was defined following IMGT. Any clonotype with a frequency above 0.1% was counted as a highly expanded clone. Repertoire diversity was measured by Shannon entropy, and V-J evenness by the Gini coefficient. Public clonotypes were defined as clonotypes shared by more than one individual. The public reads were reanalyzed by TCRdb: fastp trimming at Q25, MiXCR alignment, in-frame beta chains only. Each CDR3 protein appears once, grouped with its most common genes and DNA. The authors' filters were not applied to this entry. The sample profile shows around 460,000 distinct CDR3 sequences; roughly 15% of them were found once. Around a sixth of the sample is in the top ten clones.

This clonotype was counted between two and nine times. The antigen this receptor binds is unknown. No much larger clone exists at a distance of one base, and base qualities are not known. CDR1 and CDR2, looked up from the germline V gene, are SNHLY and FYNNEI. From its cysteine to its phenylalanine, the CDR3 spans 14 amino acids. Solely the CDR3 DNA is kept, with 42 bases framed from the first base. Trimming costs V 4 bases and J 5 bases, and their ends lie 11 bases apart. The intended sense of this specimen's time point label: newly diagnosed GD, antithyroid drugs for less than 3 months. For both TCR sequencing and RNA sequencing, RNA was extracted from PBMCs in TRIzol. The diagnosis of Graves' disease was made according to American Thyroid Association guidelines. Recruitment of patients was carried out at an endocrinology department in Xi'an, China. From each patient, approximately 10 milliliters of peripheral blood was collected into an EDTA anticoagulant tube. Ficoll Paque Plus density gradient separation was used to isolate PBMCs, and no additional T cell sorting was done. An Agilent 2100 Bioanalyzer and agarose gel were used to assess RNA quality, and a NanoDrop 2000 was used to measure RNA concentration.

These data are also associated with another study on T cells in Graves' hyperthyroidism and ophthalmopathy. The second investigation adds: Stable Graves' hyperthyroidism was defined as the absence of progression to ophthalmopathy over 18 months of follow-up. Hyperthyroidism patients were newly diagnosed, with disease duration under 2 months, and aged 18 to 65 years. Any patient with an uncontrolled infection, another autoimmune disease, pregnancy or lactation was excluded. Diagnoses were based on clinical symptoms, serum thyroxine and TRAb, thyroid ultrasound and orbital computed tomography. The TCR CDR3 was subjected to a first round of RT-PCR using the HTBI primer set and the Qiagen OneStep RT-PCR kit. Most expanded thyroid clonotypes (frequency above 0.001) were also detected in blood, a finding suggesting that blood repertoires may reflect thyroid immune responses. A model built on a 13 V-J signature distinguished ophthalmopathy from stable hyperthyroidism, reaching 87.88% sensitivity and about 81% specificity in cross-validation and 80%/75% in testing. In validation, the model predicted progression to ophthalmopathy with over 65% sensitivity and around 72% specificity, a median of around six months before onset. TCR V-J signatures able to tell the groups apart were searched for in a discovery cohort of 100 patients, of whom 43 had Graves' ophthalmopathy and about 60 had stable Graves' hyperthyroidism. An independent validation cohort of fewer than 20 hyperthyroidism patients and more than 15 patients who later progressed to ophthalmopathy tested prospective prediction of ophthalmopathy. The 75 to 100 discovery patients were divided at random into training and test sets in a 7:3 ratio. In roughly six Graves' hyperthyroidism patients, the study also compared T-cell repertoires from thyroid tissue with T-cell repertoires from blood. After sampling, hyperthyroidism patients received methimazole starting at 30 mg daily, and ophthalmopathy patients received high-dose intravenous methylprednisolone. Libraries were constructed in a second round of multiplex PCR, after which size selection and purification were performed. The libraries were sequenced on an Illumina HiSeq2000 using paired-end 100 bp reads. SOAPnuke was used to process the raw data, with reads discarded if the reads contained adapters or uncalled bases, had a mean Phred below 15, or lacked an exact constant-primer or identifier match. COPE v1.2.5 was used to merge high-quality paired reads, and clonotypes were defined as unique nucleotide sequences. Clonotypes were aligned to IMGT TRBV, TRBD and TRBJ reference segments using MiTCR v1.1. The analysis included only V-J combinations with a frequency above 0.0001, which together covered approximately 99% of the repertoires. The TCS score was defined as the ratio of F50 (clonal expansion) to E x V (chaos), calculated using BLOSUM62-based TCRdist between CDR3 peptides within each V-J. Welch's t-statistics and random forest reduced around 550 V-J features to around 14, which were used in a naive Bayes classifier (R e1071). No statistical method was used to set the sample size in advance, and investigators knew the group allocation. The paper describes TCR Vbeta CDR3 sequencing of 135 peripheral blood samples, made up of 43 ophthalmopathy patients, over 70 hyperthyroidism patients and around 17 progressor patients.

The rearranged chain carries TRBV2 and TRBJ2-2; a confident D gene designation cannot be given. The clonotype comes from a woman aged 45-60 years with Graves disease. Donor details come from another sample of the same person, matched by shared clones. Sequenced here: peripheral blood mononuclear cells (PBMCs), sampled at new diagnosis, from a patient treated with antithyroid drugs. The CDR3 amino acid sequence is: CASSGVTATGELFF. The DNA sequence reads TGTGCCAGCAGTGGGGTAACAGCGACCGGGGAGCTGTTTTTT. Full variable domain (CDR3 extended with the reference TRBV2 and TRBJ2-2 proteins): EPEVTQTPSHQVTQMGQEVILRCVPISNHLYFYWYRQILGQKVEFLVSFYNNEISEKSEIFDDQFSVERPDGSNFTLKIRSTKLEDSAMYFCASSGVTATGELFFGEGSRLTVL.